This T cell receptor (beta chain) comes out of a study of cytomegalovirus exposure and HLA in healthy donors. The CDR3 is made up of 13 amino acids. V was shortened by 7 bases and J by 1 base, with 10 bases between the two germline ends. The germline V gene encodes CDR1 MDHEN and CDR2 SYDVKM. With 60 Vbeta and 13 Jbeta primers, the PCR was carried out. Only in-frame clones appear in the TCRdb table, and some are missing; sequencing was by immunoSEQ multiplex PCR. This sample's clone table lists roughly 80,000 clones. The chain uses TRBV28 and TRBJ1-1; D call uncertain. The TCR was taken from a young woman in good health and CMV-seronegative. Sequencing was carried out using PBMCs. The CDR3 here is CASKIPGNTEAFF. The CDR3 DNA reads TGTGCCAGCAAAATACCGGGGAACACTGAAGCTTTCTTT.